This entry describes one TCR beta chain. Other DNA sequences in the same sample also yield this CDR3. In the original workflow: Cell counts per sample came from amplifying reference gene primers. Repertoires were generated with immunoSEQ multiplex PCR, while TCRdb's copy carries only in-frame clones and drops some. That table is the source of V, J and clone size, and D and trimming were worked out from the DNA. The sample contains about 270,000 clones, around nine tenths of which appear only once. Germline-derived CDR1 and CDR2 are SNHLY and FYNNEI. V was pared by 3 bases and J by 4 bases, with 7 bases between. This CDR3 has 13 residues. This entry comes from a study of blood T cell repertoires in COVID-19. Across the whole study: The samples span acute and convalescent COVID-19 from the United States, Italy and Spain.

V usage is TRBV2 and J usage is TRBJ1-5; D might be TRBD1 (5 bases). Source material: peripheral blood. The receptor's source is a woman aged 70 to 79 with COVID-19, enrolled during active disease. The CDR3 DNA follows: TGTGCCAGCAGTGAGGGGCCTAATCAGCCCCAGCATTTT. Translated, it gives CASSEGPNQPQHF.